Listed below are T cell receptor beta chains from one sample, sequenced in a study of neurological immune-mediated disorders. TCRdb reprocessed the 5' RACE reads with MiXCR, giving one entry per CDR3 protein. The sample carries about 60,000 distinct CDR3 sequences, 3% to 4% recorded once. The sample was PBMCs. These receptors were obtained from a woman aged 45-65 years with multiple sclerosis. Both conserved end residues are part of each CDR3. A D gene is named only where the DNA matches it firmly. The listing skips clone size in some rows; elsewhere it reads once, few, many or a size class.

clone_size | j_call | v_call | d_call | cdr3_aa | cdr3_nt
NA | TRBJ2-7 | TRBV6-2/TRBV6-3 | TRBD1 | CASSYSPGTGIYEQYF | TGTGCCAGCAGTTACTCGCCCGGGACAGGGATTTACGAGCAGTACTTC
many | TRBJ1-5 | TRBV6-6 | TRBD1 | CASIQGEGNQPQHF | TGTGCCAGCATTCAGGGGGAGGGCAATCAGCCCCAGCATTTT
few | TRBJ2-4 | TRBV6-5 | TRBD1 | CASRPDRGENIQYF | TGTGCCAGCAGGCCGGACAGGGGTGAAAACATTCAGTACTTC
many | TRBJ2-7 | TRBV5-1 | TRBD1 | CASSLGGTGESYEQYF | TGCGCCAGCAGCTTGGGAGGGACAGGGGAATCTTACGAGCAGTACTTC
many | TRBJ1-5 | TRBV6-5 | NA | CASSRSENQPQHF | TGTGCCAGCAGTAGGTCGGAAAATCAGCCCCAGCATTTT
many | TRBJ2-3 | TRBV7-2 | NA | CASSRGQPTDTQYF | TGTGCCAGCAGCCGAGGACAGCCCACAGATACGCAGTATTTT
many | TRBJ1-1 | TRBV20-1 | TRBD1 | CSAPDRDTEAFF | TGCAGTGCCCCAGACAGGGACACTGAAGCTTTCTTT
many | TRBJ2-1 | TRBV10-3 | NA | CAISEVGSNEQFF | TGTGCCATCAGTGAGGTTGGTAGCAATGAGCAGTTCTTC
many | TRBJ1-4 | TRBV12-3/TRBV12-4 | NA | CASRQDTATNEKLFF | TGTGCCAGCAGGCAGGACACGGCAACTAATGAAAAACTGTTTTTT
many | TRBJ2-2 | TRBV6-2/TRBV6-3 | NA | CASRRESAGELFF | TGTGCCAGCAGGAGGGAGAGCGCCGGGGAGCTGTTTTTT
many | TRBJ2-7 | TRBV12-3/TRBV12-4 | TRBD2 | CASSSSTSGRTKYEQYF | TGTGCCAGCAGTTCCTCGACTAGCGGGAGGACGAAGTACGAGCAGTACTTC
many | TRBJ2-5 | TRBV7-9 | NA | CASSFAIIAGQETQYF | TGTGCCAGCAGCTTCGCAATTATTGCCGGACAAGAGACCCAGTACTTC
many | TRBJ2-7 | TRBV7-9 | NA | CASSINTGYEQYF | TGTGCCAGCAGCATCAACACGGGATACGAGCAGTACTTC
many | TRBJ2-1 | TRBV20-1 | NA | CSARARSSYNEQFF | TGCAGTGCTAGAGCTAGGAGCTCCTACAATGAGCAGTTCTTC
many | TRBJ2-1 | TRBV5-1 | TRBD2 | CASSPGGVAGANEQFF | TGCGCCAGCAGCCCTGGGGGGGTAGCGGGAGCGAATGAGCAGTTCTTC
many | TRBJ2-5 | TRBV4-3 | NA | CASSQGTGRGETQYF | TGCGCCAGCAGCCAAGGGACGGGACGAGGAGAGACCCAGTACTTC
many | TRBJ2-1 | TRBV5-5 | TRBD1 | CATTGTGLNEQFF | TGTGCCACCACCGGGACAGGGCTCAATGAGCAGTTCTTC
many | TRBJ1-5 | TRBV5-1 | TRBD1 | CASSLQGPNQPQHF | TGCGCCAGCAGCTTACAGGGGCCGAATCAGCCCCAGCATTTT
many | TRBJ1-2 | TRBV6-6 | NA | CASSYSRLSLEGYTF | TGTGCCAGCAGTTACTCGAGACTCTCCCTCGAGGGCTACACCTTC
many | TRBJ1-2 | TRBV25-1 | TRBD1 | CASSESGTGGTGYTF | TGTGCCAGCAGTGAATCCGGGACAGGGGGCACTGGCTACACCTTC
many | TRBJ1-2 | TRBV20-1 | TRBD1 | CSALKTGVEGYTF | TGCAGTGCGCTTAAGACAGGGGTAGAAGGCTACACCTTC
many | TRBJ1-1 | TRBV11-2 | NA | CASSAGQFLTEAFF | TGTGCCAGCAGCGCCGGACAGTTCCTCACTGAAGCTTTCTTT
many | TRBJ1-5 | TRBV12-3/TRBV12-4 | NA | CASSLDGRSNQPQHF | TGTGCCAGCAGCCTGGATGGAAGGAGCAATCAGCCCCAGCATTTT
many | TRBJ2-2 | TRBV14 | NA | CASSQGHTGELFF | TGTGCCAGCAGCCAAGGACACACCGGGGAGCTGTTTTTT
many | TRBJ2-5 | TRBV7-8 | TRBD1 | CASSPTGTGAETQYF | TGTGCCAGCAGCCCCACCGGGACAGGGGCTGAGACCCAGTACTTC
many | TRBJ2-1 | TRBV3-1 | NA | CASSGDWGEQFF | TGTGCCAGCAGTGGGGACTGGGGTGAGCAGTTCTTC
many | TRBJ2-1 | TRBV24-1 | TRBD1 | CATSEHRGLSYNEQFF | TGTGCCACCAGTGAGCACAGGGGTCTCTCCTACAATGAGCAGTTCTTC
many | TRBJ1-1 | TRBV7-9 | TRBD1 | CASVGGGGQTEAFF | TGTGCCAGCGTCGGAGGAGGGGGCCAAACTGAAGCTTTCTTT
many | TRBJ1-5 | TRBV5-5 | TRBD1 | CASSTLPWDRGQGQPQHF | TGTGCCAGCTCTACACTCCCTTGGGACAGGGGGCAGGGTCAGCCCCAGCATTTT
many | TRBJ2-7 | TRBV7-9 | NA | CASSLTSWQNPDEQYF | TGTGCCAGCAGCTTAACTTCTTGGCAGAACCCCGACGAGCAGTACTTC
many | TRBJ2-1 | TRBV2 | NA | CASSDQGPRYNEQFF | TGTGCCAGCAGTGATCAGGGCCCCAGGTACAATGAGCAGTTCTTC
few | TRBJ2-5 | TRBV27 | NA | CASSLQGLRETQYF | TGTGCCAGCAGCCTTCAGGGTTTGCGGGAGACCCAGTACTTC
many | TRBJ1-1 | TRBV5-1 | TRBD1 | CASLGVGQEDTEAFF | TGCGCCAGCCTCGGTGTCGGACAGGAAGACACTGAAGCTTTCTTT
many | TRBJ2-4 | TRBV20-1 | NA | CSARDFIAKNIQYF | TGCAGTGCTAGAGATTTCATAGCCAAAAACATTCAGTACTTC
many | TRBJ2-2 | TRBV7-3 | TRBD2 | CASSLQPSGGGGELFF | TGTGCCAGCAGCTTACAGCCTAGCGGGGGAGGCGGGGAGCTGTTTTTT
many | TRBJ2-2 | TRBV3-1 | NA | CASSYPGPTGELFF | TGTGCCAGCAGCTACCCGGGGCCAACCGGGGAGCTGTTTTTT
many | TRBJ1-1 | TRBV20-1 | NA | CSASHRRRAEAFF | TGCAGTGCTAGTCACAGGCGCCGGGCTGAAGCTTTCTTT
NA | TRBJ2-3 | TRBV11-2 | NA | CASSRMAVETDTQYF | TGTGCCAGCAGCCGGATGGCGGTGGAGACAGATACGCAGTATTTT
many | TRBJ2-5 | TRBV6-2/TRBV6-3 | NA | CASSRRGVRETQYF | TGTGCCAGCAGCAGAAGAGGGGTTCGAGAGACCCAGTACTTC
many | TRBJ2-7 | TRBV10-3 | NA | CAIGGPGTYAYEQYF | TGTGCCATCGGGGGCCCCGGAACCTATGCCTACGAGCAGTACTTC
few | TRBJ1-6 | TRBV27 | NA | CASSWYRGPLNF | TGTGCCAGCAGTTGGTACCGGGGACCCCTCAACTTT